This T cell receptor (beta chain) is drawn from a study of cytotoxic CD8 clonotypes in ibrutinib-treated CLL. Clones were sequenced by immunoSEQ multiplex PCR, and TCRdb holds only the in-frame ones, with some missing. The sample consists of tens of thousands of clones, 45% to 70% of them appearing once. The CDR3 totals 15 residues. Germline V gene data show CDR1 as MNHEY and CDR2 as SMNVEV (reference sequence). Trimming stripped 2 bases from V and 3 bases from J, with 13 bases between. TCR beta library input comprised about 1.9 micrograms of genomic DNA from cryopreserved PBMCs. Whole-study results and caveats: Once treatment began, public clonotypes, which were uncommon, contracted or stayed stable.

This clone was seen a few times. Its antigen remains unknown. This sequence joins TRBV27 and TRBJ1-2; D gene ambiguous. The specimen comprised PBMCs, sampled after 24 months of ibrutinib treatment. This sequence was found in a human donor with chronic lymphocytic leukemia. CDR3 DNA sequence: TGTGCCAGCAGTTTACGAGCCCGCCGAGACTATGGCTACACCTTC. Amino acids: CASSLRARRDYGYTF.